A selection of T cell receptor beta chains follows, all from one sample in a study of control samples from healthy donors and cancer patients. The table came from immunoSEQ multiplex PCR; TCRdb's copy has only in-frame clones and leaves some out. The sample lists approximately 150,000 clones; about nine tenths were seen once. The sample comprised blood. These receptors came from a man under 40 in good health. The conserved cysteine and the conserved F or W are not part of the CDR3 here. Clone size is not always given. Where it is, it says once, few, many or a class for expanded clones.

j_gene | abundance | v_gene | CDR3aa
TRBJ2-1 | NA | TRBV24-1 | ATSQTLPTSGSYNEQF
TRBJ1-1 | once | TRBV6-2/TRBV6-3 | ASSPTWRRGEAF
TRBJ2-7 | once | TRBV5-4 | ASSLEERGQRA
TRBJ2-2 | NA | TRBV7-9 | ASSPRTANTGELF
TRBJ2-3 | NA | TRBV18 | ASSPGRGTDTQY
TRBJ2-7 | NA | TRBV19 | ASTGQFYEQY
TRBJ1-3 | NA | TRBV7-2 | ASSFLTNTIY
TRBJ2-1 | NA | TRBV7-6 | ASSPGPREQF
TRBJ1-1 | NA | TRBV3-1/TRBV3-2 | ASSPGAMNTEAF
TRBJ1-4 | few | TRBV7-2 | ASSPRGLAKLF
TRBJ2-1 | NA | TRBV9 | ASSVTSGFGNEQF
TRBJ2-7 | NA | TRBV6-5 | ASSYGQDSYEQY
TRBJ1-5 | NA | TRBV27 | ASRRGGSNQPQH
TRBJ1-4 | once | TRBV6-4 | ASSPGGAGEKLF
TRBJ1-1 | NA | TRBV27 | ASSLSGPHTEAF
TRBJ2-2 | NA | TRBV7-3 | ASSLGDGELF
TRBJ2-7 | NA | TRBV19 | ASSIYPGQGSDEQY
TRBJ2-5 | NA | TRBV6-5 | ASSPREEETQY
TRBJ2-3 | NA | TRBV9 | ASSVDFGGSTDTQY
TRBJ2-3 | NA | TRBV6-1 | ASSERDRNTDTQY
TRBJ2-3 | NA | TRBV7-3 | ASSQSSTDTQY
TRBJ1-1 | NA | TRBV6-2/TRBV6-3 | ASSYSRGDTEAF
TRBJ1-1 | few | TRBV28 | ASSFSGNTEAF
TRBJ2-1 | few | TRBV10-3 | AISELGSVNEQF
TRBJ2-2 | NA | TRBV9 | ASSETPGALWTGELF
TRBJ2-7 | NA | TRBV20-1 | SARVVDEQY
TRBJ1-1 | NA | TRBV10-3 | AITRDRGAEAF
TRBJ2-6 | NA | TRBV24-1 | ATSTTRGGANVLT